In this sample, the clone carrying this TCR beta chain turned up many times. Its antigen remains unknown. Unique molecular identifiers featured in how the TCRbeta library was prepared. TCRdb re-derived calls from the PCR reads in MiXCR, one entry per CDR3 protein. In the table there are almost 250,000 distinct CDR3 sequences, roughly a quarter of which are singletons. The data stem from a study of T-cell reconstitution after alpha-beta-depleted transplantation in children. Study observations and caveats: The high TCRbeta diversity at day 60 in some patients came from surviving recipient T cells and thymic progenitors. Hyperexpanded clones declined; after one year, newly produced T cells mostly supplied diversity. As was reported, about two months after transplant, alpha-beta T cells came from several hundred expanded graft clones.

This specimen was PBMCs, taken before TCRalphabeta/CD19-depleted stem cell transplant. The source of this sequence is a girl aged 2 to 9 with Fanconi anemia, due to receive a stem cell transplant.

This chain's CDR3 is CASSVVATGTGELFF. CDR3 bases: TGTGCCAGCAGCGTAGTGGCCACGGGGACCGGGGAGCTGTTTTTT. This chain links TRBV9 with TRBJ2-2; D is possibly TRBD2 (5 bases). V was cut by 0 bases and J by 5 bases, with 11 bases left in between. Germline values: CDR1 SGDLS, CDR2 YYNGEE. The CDR3 spans 15 residues.